Described below is a single T cell receptor (beta chain) sequence and its context. Its antigen is not yet known. Base qualities are not provided; no much larger clone lies one nucleotide away. Library prep was done by the immunoSEQ multiplex PCR assay. Processing in the source paper ran as follows. A statistical classification framework was developed to diagnose cytomegalovirus status using the catalog of TCR beta chain sequences. Held by TCRdb, this immuneACCESS table contains in-frame sequences only and omits some clones. Under half of the omission traces to an unresolved V gene where checked; the cause of the rest is unknown. V and J calls and clone size are given by that table; D and trimming were obtained from the DNA. Here the sample has under 150,000 clones; around 87% occur a single time. 8.7% of the sample comes from the top ten. This specimen belongs to a study of cytomegalovirus exposure and HLA in healthy donors (dated by TCRdb to the late 2010s). With respect to the entire study: The 650 to 750 repertoires of the first cohort and the roughly 120 validation repertoires were produced on the same platform, according to a later analysis. To predict cytomegalovirus infection status, the study brought together high-throughput TCR immunosequencing, statistical association of individual TCRs with disease status, and machine learning. Along with the roughly 710-subject first cohort, a separate validation cohort of 120 different subjects was used. The study aimed to test whether signatures of past pathogen exposure could be identified by cataloging public T cell receptors.

Including cysteine and phenylalanine, the CDR3 has 17 amino acids. Kept here is only the CDR3 DNA, which spans 51 bases and is read in frame from base 1. A distance of 14 bases separates the germline ends of V and J, which lose 0 bases and 1 base respectively. Reading the germline V gene gives CDR1 MGHRA and CDR2 YSYEKL. The paper as a whole reports these results and caveats: A total of roughly 160 TCR beta chains were listed by the study as associated with cytomegalovirus. The classifier was reported to diagnose cytomegalovirus status with high specificity and sensitivity in both the original cohort and the validation cohort. The validation cohort had no HLA typing available for a later analysis, so co-occurrence within that cohort was assessed over all 130 or so repertoires. The authors suggested that the approach could potentially be generalized to other disease states and immunological phenotypes. Three of the identified cytomegalovirus-associated TCR beta chains were confirmed in vitro to be specific for cytomegalovirus antigens. Subsequent analysis determined that TCRs grouped into clusters in the first cohort also showed a tendency toward co-occurrence across the roughly 110 validation repertoires, and about 94% of cluster scores exceeded 0. While some public TCRs were present in many individuals, most TCR sequences turned up only very rarely across donors.

Separate from the roughly 650-subject first cohort, the validation cohort of some 130 subjects was the group to which the donors belonged. The sequenced sample consisted of PBMCs. The sequence derives from a man in his late teens or twenties in good health and CMV-seropositive. Here the chain combines TRBV4-1 and TRBJ2-3, with TRBD2 tentatively as D gene (5 bases match). The CDR3 reads as follows: CASSQDSLAEGTDTQYF. The DNA reads TGCGCCAGCAGCCAAGACAGCCTAGCCGAGGGCACAGATACGCAGTATTTT.